The 3 T cell receptor beta chains below come from one sample, sequenced in a study of cytomegalovirus exposure and HLA in healthy donors. PCR used 60 Vbeta primers and 13 Jbeta primers. Using immunoSEQ multiplex PCR, the repertoire was profiled, and TCRdb retains in-frame clones only, with some absent. The table has under 250,000 clones, around 80% seen once; the top ten hold 0.71%. Sequencing was performed on PBMCs. These receptor sequences come from a boy under 10 years old in good health and CMV-seronegative.

V gene TRBV19 combines with J gene TRBJ1-5, with 8 positions matching TRBD1. Germline CDR1 and CDR2: LNHDA and SQIVND (reference sequence). V lost 5 bases to trimming and J lost 2 bases; unmatched junction nucleotides: 2. The CDR3 runs to 14 residues. In nucleotides, the CDR3 is TGTGCCAGTAGTTTACAGGGGGGCAATCAGCCCCAGCATTTT. It yields the protein CASSLQGGNQPQHF.

The rearrangement links TRBV25-1 to TRBJ2-2; 12 nucleotides agree with TRBD1. The germline V gene encodes CDR1 MGHDK and CDR2 SYGVNS. Unmatched junction bases numbered 4, after V lost 6 bases and J lost 2 bases. This CDR3 spans 16 amino acids. The CDR3 nucleotides are TGTGCCAGCAGAGGGGACAGGGGGCGAAACACCGGGGAGCTGTTTTTT. This sequence encodes CASRGDRGRNTGELFF.

This clone was detected once. The rearrangement uses TRBV7-9 and TRBJ2-1, with TRBD1 identical over 10 bases. This CDR3 has 16 residues. CDR1 SEHNR and CDR2 FQNEAQ come from the germline V gene (reference sequence). Unmatched junction bases numbered 8, after V lost 3 bases and J lost 6 bases. CDR3 DNA sequence: TGTGCCAGCAGCTTTGGGACAGGGGAACCGCTCAATGAGCAGTTCTTC. Translating gives CASSFGTGEPLNEQFF.